The sequence of this TCR beta chain was determined in a study of T-cell reconstitution after alpha-beta-depleted transplantation in children. This clonotype was found many times. Its specificity is not known. The CDR3 spans 13 residues. The V and J ends lost 6 bases and 7 bases, in that order; junction bases with no gene match: 5. The germline V gene encodes CDR1 SGHTA and CDR2 FQGNSA. Study-level results: Expanded clones from the graft, numbering several hundred, reportedly supplied alpha-beta T cells about two months after transplant.

Unique molecular identifiers were incorporated into the prepared TCRbeta library. TCRdb independently ran MiXCR on the PCR reads; one entry per CDR3 protein. The sample carries some 81,000 distinct CDR3 sequences, approximately 14% recorded once. This chain joins TRBV7-2 and TRBJ1-4; the match to TRBD1 covers 7 bases. The clonotype originates from a male patient aged 2 to 10 who had a stem cell transplant for acute lymphoblastic leukemia, so the T cells may come from the graft donor. Sequenced here: PBMCs, mostly from graft donor cells, sampled 180 days after TCRalphabeta/CD19-depleted stem cell transplant. CDR3 nucleotide sequence: TGTGCCAGCAGACAGGACAGGCCTGAAAAACTGTTTTTT. The encoded protein is CASRQDRPEKLFF.